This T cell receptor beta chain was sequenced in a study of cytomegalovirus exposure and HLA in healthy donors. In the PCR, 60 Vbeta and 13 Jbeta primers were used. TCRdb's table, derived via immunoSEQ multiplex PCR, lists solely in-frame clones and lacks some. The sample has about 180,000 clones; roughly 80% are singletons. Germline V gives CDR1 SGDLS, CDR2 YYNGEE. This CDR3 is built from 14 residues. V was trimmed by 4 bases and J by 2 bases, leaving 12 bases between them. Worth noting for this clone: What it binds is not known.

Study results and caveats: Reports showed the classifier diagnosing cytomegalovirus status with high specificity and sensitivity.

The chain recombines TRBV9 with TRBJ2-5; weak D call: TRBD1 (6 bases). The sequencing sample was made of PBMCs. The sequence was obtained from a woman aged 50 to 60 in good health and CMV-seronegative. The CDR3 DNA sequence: TGTGCCAGCAGCTTCAGGGGTGAGCAAGAGACCCAGTACTTC. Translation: CASSFRGEQETQYF.